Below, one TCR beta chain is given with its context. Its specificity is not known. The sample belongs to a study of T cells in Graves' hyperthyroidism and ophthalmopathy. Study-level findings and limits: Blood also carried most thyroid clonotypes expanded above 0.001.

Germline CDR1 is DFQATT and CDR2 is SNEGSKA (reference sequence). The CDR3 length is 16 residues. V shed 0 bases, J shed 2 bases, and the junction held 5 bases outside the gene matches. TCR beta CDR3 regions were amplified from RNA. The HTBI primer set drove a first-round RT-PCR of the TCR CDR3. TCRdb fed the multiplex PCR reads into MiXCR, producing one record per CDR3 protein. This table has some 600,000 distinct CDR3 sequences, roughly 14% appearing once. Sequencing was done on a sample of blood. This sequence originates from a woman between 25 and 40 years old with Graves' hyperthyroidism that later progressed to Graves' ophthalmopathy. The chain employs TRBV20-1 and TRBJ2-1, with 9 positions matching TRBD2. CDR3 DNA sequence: TGCAGTGCTAGAGACGTAGCGGGAGCCCCCTACAATGAGCAGTTCTTC. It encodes CSARDVAGAPYNEQFF.